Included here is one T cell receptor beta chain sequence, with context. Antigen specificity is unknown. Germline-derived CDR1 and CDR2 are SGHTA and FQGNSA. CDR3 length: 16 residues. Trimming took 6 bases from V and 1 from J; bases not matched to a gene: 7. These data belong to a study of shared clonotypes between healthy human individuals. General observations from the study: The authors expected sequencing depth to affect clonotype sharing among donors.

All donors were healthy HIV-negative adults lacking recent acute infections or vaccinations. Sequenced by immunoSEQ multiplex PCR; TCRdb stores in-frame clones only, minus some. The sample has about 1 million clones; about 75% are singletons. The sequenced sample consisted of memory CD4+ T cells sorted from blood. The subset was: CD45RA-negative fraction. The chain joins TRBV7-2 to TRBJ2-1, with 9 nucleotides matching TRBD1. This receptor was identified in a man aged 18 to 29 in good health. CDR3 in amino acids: CASSSTGGASYNEQFF. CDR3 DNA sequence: TGTGCCAGCAGTTCAACAGGGGGCGCGTCCTACAATGAGCAGTTCTTC.